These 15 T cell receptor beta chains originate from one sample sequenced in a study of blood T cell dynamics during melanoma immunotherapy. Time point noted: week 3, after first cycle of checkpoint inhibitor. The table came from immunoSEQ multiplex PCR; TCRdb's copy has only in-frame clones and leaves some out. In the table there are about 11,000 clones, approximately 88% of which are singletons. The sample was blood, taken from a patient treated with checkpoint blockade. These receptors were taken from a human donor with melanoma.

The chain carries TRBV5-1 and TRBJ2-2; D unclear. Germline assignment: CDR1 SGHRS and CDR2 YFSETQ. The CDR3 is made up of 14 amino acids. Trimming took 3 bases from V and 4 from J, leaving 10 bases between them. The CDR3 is CASSSLGGTGELFF. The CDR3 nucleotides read TGCGCCAGCAGCTCCCTAGGCGGCACCGGGGAGCTGTTTTTT.

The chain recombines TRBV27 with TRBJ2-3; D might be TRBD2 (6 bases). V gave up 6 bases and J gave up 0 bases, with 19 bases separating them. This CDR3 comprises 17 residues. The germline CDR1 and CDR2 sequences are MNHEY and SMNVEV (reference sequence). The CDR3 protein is CASRVSFIAASTDTQYF. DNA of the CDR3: TGTGCCAGCAGGGTATCTTTTATAGCGGCGAGCACAGATACGCAGTATTTT.

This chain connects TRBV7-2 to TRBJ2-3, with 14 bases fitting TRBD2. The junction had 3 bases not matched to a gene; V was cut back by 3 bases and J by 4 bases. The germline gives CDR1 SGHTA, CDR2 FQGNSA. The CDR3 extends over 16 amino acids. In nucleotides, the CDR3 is TGTGCCAGCAGCTTTAGACTAGCGGGGGGGCCAGATACGCAGTATTTT. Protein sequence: CASSFRLAGGPDTQYF. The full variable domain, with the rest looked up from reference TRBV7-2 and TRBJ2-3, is GAGVSQSPSNKVTEKGKDVELRCDPISGHTALYWYRQSLGQGLEFLIYFQGNSAPDKSGLPSDRFSAERTGGSVSTLTIQRTQQEDSAVYLCASSFRLAGGPDTQYFGPGTRLTVL.

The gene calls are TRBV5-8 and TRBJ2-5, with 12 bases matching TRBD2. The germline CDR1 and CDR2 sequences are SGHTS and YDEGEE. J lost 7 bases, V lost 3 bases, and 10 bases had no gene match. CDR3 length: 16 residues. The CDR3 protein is CASSSGLAGLLGTQYF. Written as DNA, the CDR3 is TGTGCCAGCAGCTCAGGACTAGCGGGGCTCCTGGGGACCCAGTACTTC.

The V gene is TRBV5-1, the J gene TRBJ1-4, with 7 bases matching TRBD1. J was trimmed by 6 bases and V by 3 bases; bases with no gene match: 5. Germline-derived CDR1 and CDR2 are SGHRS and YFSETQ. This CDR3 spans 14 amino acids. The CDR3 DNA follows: TGCGCCAGCAGCTGGGGAGACAGGGATGAAAAACTGTTTTTT. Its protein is CASSWGDRDEKLFF.

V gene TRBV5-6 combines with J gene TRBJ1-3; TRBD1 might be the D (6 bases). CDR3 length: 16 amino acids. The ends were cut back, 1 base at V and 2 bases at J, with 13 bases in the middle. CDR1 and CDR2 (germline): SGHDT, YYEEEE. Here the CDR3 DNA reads TGTGCCAGCAGCTTGCTCCCAGGGGCCACTGGAAACACCATATATTTT. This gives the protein CASSLLPGATGNTIYF.

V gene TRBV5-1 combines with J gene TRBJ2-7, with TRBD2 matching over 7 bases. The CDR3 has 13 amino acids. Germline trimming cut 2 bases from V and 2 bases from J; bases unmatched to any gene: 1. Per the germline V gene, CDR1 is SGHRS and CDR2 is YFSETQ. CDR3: CASSFAGAYEQYF. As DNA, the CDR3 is TGCGCCAGCAGCTTTGCGGGGGCCTACGAGCAGTACTTC. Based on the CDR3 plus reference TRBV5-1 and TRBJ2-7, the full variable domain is KAGVTQTPRYLIKTRGQQVTLSCSPISGHRSVSWYQQTPGQGLQFLFEYFSETQRNKGNFPGRFSGRQFSNSRSEMNVSTLELGDSALYLCASSFAGAYEQYFGPGTRLTVT.

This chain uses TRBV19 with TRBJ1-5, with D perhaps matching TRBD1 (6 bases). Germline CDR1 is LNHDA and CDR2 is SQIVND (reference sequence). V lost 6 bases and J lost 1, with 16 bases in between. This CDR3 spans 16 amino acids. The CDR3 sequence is CASRDLQGFSNQPQHF. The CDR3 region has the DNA TGTGCCAGTAGAGACTTACAGGGTTTCAGCAATCAGCCCCAGCATTTT.

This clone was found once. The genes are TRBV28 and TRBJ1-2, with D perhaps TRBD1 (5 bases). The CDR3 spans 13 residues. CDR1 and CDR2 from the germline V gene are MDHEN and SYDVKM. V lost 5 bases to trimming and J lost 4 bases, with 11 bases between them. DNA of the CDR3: TGTGCCAGCAGTCTGGGACTGAGCTATGGCTACACCTTC. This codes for CASSLGLSYGYTF.

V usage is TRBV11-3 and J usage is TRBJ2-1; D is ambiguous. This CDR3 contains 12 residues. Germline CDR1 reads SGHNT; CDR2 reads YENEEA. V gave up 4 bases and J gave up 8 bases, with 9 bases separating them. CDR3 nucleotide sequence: TGTGCCAGCAGCTCCCGTAGTGATGAGCAGTTCTTC. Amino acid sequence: CASSSRSDEQFF.

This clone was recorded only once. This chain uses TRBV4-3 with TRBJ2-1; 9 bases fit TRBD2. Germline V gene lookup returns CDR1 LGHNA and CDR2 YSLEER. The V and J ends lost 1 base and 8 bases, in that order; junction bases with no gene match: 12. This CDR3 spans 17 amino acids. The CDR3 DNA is TGCGCCAGCAGCCAAGTTGGCGGGGGGGCCCGGCTGCATGAGCAGTTCTTC. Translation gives CASSQVGGGARLHEQFF.

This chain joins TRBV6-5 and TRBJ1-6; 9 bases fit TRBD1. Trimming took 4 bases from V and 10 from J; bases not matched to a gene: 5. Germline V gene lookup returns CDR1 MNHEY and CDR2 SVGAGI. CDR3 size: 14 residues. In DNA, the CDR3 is TGTGCCAGCAGTTCCAACAGGGGGCTGTCACCCCTCCACTTT. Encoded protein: CASSSNRGLSPLHF.

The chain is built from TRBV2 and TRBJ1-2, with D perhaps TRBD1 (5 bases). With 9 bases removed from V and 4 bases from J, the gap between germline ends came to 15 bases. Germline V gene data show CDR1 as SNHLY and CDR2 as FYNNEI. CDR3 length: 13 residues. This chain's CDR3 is CARTGVDGYGYTF. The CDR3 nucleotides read TGTGCCAGAACAGGAGTAGATGGCTATGGCTACACCTTC. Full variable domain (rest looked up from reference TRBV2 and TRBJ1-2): EPEVTQTPSHQVTQMGQEVILRCVPISNHLYFYWYRQILGQKVEFLVSFYNNEISEKSEIFDDQFSVERPDGSNFTLKIRSTKLEDSAMYFCARTGVDGYGYTFGSGTRLTVV.

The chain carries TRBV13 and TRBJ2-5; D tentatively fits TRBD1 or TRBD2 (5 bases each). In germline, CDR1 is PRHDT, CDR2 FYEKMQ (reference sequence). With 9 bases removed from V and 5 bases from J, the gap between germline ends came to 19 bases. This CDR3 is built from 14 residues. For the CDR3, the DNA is TGTGCCAGTTCCCTCCGGGACCGTCGGGAGACCCAGTACTTC. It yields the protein CASSLRDRRETQYF.

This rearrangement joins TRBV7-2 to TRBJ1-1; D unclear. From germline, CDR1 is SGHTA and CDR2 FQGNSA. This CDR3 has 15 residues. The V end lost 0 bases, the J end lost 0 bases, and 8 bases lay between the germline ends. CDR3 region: CASSLAALMNTEAFF. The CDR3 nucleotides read TGTGCCAGCAGCTTAGCAGCGTTGATGAACACTGAAGCTTTCTTT.